These 18 T cell receptor beta chains originate from one sample sequenced in a study of cytomegalovirus exposure and HLA in healthy donors (dated by TCRdb to 2017 to 2019). To prepare the library, the immunoSEQ multiplex PCR assay was applied. TCRdb obtained this table from immuneACCESS and retained in-frame rearrangements with V and J assigned. These tables miss some clones; where compared with another copy, unresolved V genes account for less than half of the shortfall, and the remainder is unexplained. Counted in this sample were about 190,000 clones; 75% to 90% of them appeared once. The ten biggest clones cover roughly 7% of the sample. Input material: PBMCs. These receptors came from a man younger than 35 in good health and CMV-seropositive.

This clone was counted a single time. The J gene is TRBJ2-5, the V gene TRBV28, with D tentatively TRBD2 (5 bases). CDR1 MDHEN and CDR2 SYDVKM come from the germline V gene. The length of the CDR3 is 15 residues. V was trimmed by 6 bases and J by 3 bases, leaving 17 bases between them. The CDR3 DNA reads TGTGCCAGCAGCCCCGAGCGGCGAACTGAAGAGACCCAGTACTTC. Protein: CASSPERRTEETQYF.

The V call is TRBV5-4, the J call TRBJ2-1, with 7 positions matching TRBD1. With 4 bases clipped from V and 7 bases from J, the junction kept 8 bases outside the gene matches. The CDR3 is 14 residues long. CDR1 is SGHNT, CDR2 YYREEE, per germline (reference sequence). This chain's CDR3 is CASSQPGQRNEQFF. Here the CDR3 DNA reads TGTGCCAGCAGCCAACCGGGACAGAGAAATGAGCAGTTCTTC.

For the CDR3, the DNA is TGCGCCAGCAGCTTGGCCGGAACGGGGAATTTCTACAATGAGCAGTTCTTC. Protein product: CASSLAGTGNFYNEQFF. The V call is TRBV5-1, the J call TRBJ2-1; tentative D call: TRBD2 (5 bases). Trimming pared 0 bases from V and 3 bases from J, leaving 16 bases between. The germline V gene has CDR1 SGHRS and CDR2 YFSETQ. This CDR3 is built from 17 residues.

There are a few counts of this clone. The V gene is TRBV7-3, the J gene TRBJ2-1; 10 nucleotides agree with TRBD2. From germline, CDR1 is SGHTA and CDR2 FQGTGA. The CDR3 has 15 residues. Trimming cost V 3 bases and J 4 bases; bases outside gene matches: 3. The CDR3 sequence: CASSFGLAVYNEQFF. Written as DNA, the CDR3 is TGTGCCAGCAGCTTCGGACTAGCGGTATACAATGAGCAGTTCTTC.

This sequence joins TRBV7-3 and TRBJ1-2; 8 nucleotides match TRBD1. Trimming cost V 5 bases and J 3 bases; bases outside gene matches: 2. The CDR3 is made up of 13 amino acids. Germline lookup yields CDR1 SGHTA and CDR2 FQGTGA. Here the CDR3 reads CASSLTGDYGYTF. In DNA, the CDR3 is TGTGCCAGCAGCCTGACAGGGGACTATGGCTACACCTTC. Variable domain in full (rest from reference TRBV7-3 and TRBJ1-2): GAGVSQTPSNKVTEKGKYVELRCDPISGHTALYWYRQSLGQGPEFLIYFQGTGAADDSGLPNDRFFAVRPEGSVSTLKIQRTERGDSAVYLCASSLTGDYGYTFGSGTRLTVV.

The chain links TRBV5-6 to TRBJ1-1, with TRBD1 matching over 7 bases. J lost 0 bases, V lost 4 bases, and 9 bases had no gene match. This CDR3 has 16 amino acids. Germline V CDR1 and CDR2: SGHDT, YYEEEE. CDR3 loop: CASSNRWTGLNTEAFF. The DNA of the CDR3 is TGTGCCAGCAGCAACCGTTGGACAGGCCTGAACACTGAAGCTTTCTTT. Using reference TRBV5-6 and TRBJ1-1 for the parts outside the CDR3, the full variable domain is DAGVTQSPTHLIKTRGQQVTLRCSPKSGHDTVSWYQQALGQGPQFIFQYYEEEERQRGNFPDRFSGHQFPNYSSELNVNALLLGDSALYLCASSNRWTGLNTEAFFGQGTRLTVV.

This chain links TRBV4-1 with TRBJ2-1; perhaps TRBD2 as D (6 bases). The length of the CDR3 is 14 residues. Germline lookup yields CDR1 MGHRA and CDR2 YSYEKL. Trimming removed 3 bases from V and 6 bases from J, with 12 bases in between. The CDR3 here is CASSHPGGANEQFF. The CDR3 DNA reads TGCGCCAGCAGCCATCCTGGCGGGGCCAATGAGCAGTTCTTC.

Many counts were recorded for this clone. CDR3 DNA: TGTGCCACCCAGGGTGTAGGAGGCTACACCTTC. Its translation: CATQGVGGYTF. V is TRBV28 and J is TRBJ1-2; maybe TRBD1 (5 bases). Germline V gene lookup returns CDR1 MDHEN and CDR2 SYDVKM. Deletions cut 10 bases from V and 8 bases from J, with 14 bases between. The CDR3 spans 11 residues.

The chain links TRBV30 to TRBJ2-3, with a possible D match to TRBD2 (6 bases). With 5 bases removed from V and 0 bases from J, the gap between germline ends came to 9 bases. Germline CDR1 reads GTSNPN; CDR2 reads SVGIG (reference sequence). This CDR3 spans 13 amino acids. CDR3 DNA: TGTGCCTGGCTTAGCGGCAGCACAGATACGCAGTATTTT. Translation: CAWLSGSTDTQYF.

The chain carries TRBV6-5 and TRBJ2-2; D unclear. V lost 6 bases and J lost 6, with 11 bases in between. CDR1 is MNHEY, CDR2 SVGAGI, per germline. There are 13 residues in the CDR3. The CDR3 nucleotides read TGTGCCAGCAGCCTACGAGGATCCGGGGAGCTGTTTTTT. This translates into CASSLRGSGELFF.

The gene calls are TRBV6-5 and TRBJ1-1; 8 bases map to TRBD1. V dropped 7 bases and J dropped 8; count of bases not matched to a gene: 9. The CDR3 length is 13 residues. Germline CDR1 is MNHEY and CDR2 is SVGAGI. CDR3 nucleotide sequence: TGTGCCAGCACCTCGACAGGGGTTTTGGAAGCTTTCTTT. Amino acids: CASTSTGVLEAFF.

The V gene is TRBV28, the J gene TRBJ1-2; TRBD1 is a possible D gene (6 bases). Trimming took off 2 bases at V and 4 bases at J, with 14 bases between the two ends. CDR3 length equals 15 residues. Germline assignment: CDR1 MDHEN and CDR2 SYDVKM. CDR3 residues: CASSLTGSPGYGYTF. CDR3 bases: TGTGCCAGCAGTTTAACAGGGTCGCCCGGCTATGGCTACACCTTC.

The count of this clone is one. The chain is built from TRBV9 and TRBJ2-5; D gene ambiguous. CDR3 size: 12 residues. CDR1 and CDR2 from the germline V gene are SGDLS and YYNGEE. Trimming took off 3 bases at V and 5 bases at J, with 8 bases between the two ends. CDR3 loop: CASSAGLETQYF. The CDR3 region has the DNA TGTGCCAGCAGCGCAGGCCTGGAGACCCAGTACTTC.

The V gene is TRBV5-8, the J gene TRBJ2-7; D gene uncertain. CDR1 is SGHTS and CDR2 is YDEGEE in the germline V gene. This CDR3 is 12 amino acids long. The V and J ends lost 0 bases and 5 bases respectively, with 6 bases between them. CDR3 sequence reads: CASSLGRDEQYF. The CDR3 DNA reads as TGTGCCAGCAGCTTGGGACGGGACGAGCAGTACTTC.

The rearrangement links TRBV7-2 to TRBJ2-2, with D possibly TRBD2 on 7 matching bases. CDR3 length equals 16 residues. Germline V gene sequence: CDR1 SGHTA, CDR2 FQGNSA. Trimming took off 6 bases at V and 4 bases at J, with 18 bases between the two ends. CDR3 loop: CASRIEGGKSTGELFF. The CDR3 DNA sequence: TGTGCCAGCAGAATAGAGGGGGGGAAGAGCACCGGGGAGCTGTTTTTT.

CDR3 in amino acids: CASRPGRQGNQPQHF. CDR3 nucleotide sequence: TGTGCCAGCAGGCCGGGCCGACAGGGTAATCAGCCCCAGCATTTT. The chain links TRBV7-2 to TRBJ1-5, with 7 bases that match TRBD1. The V gene end was trimmed by 6 bases and the J gene end by 4 bases; junction bases not matched to a gene: 9. The CDR3 length is 15 residues. The germline V gene has CDR1 SGHTA and CDR2 FQGNSA.

The gene calls are TRBV30 and TRBJ2-1; the D gene is possibly TRBD1 (5 bases). The CDR3 is 13 residues long. The V end lost 7 bases, the J end lost 6 bases, and 16 bases lay between the germline ends. CDR1 and CDR2 (germline): GTSNPN, SVGIG (reference sequence). In DNA form, the CDR3 reads TGTGCCTTGCTCTCAGACAGACTCAATGAGCAGTTCTTC. Protein product: CALLSDRLNEQFF. Using reference TRBV30 and TRBJ2-1 for the parts outside the CDR3, the full variable domain is SQTIHQWPATLVQPVGSPLSLECTVEGTSNPNLYWYRQAAGRGLQLLFYSVGIGQISSEVPQNLSASRPQDRQFILSSKKLLLSDSGFYLCALLSDRLNEQFFGPGTRLTVL.

Notes on this clone: A read error may produce the germline difference seen at one junction end. The genes are TRBV4-2 and TRBJ2-7; unclear D gene. CDR1 is LGHNA and CDR2 is YNFKEQ in the germline V gene. CDR3 size: 12 residues. DNA of the CDR3: TGTGCCAGCAGCCAAGATCCCTACGAGCTGTGCTTC. This gives the protein CASSQDPYELCF.